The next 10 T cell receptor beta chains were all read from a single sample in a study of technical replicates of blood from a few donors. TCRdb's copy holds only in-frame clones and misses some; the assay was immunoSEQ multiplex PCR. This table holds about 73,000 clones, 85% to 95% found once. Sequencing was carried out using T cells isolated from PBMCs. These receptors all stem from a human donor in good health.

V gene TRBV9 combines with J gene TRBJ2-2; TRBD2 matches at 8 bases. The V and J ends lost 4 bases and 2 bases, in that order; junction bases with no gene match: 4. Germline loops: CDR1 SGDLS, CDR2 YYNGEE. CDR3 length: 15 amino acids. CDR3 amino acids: CASSSGGINTGELFF. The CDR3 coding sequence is TGTGCCAGCAGCTCGGGGGGGATTAACACCGGGGAGCTGTTTTTT.

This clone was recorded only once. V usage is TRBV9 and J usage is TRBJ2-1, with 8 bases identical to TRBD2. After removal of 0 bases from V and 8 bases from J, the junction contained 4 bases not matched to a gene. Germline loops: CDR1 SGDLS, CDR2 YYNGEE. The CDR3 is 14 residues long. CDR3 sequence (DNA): TGTGCCAGCAGCGTAGACGGGAGGGTGGATGAGCAGTTCTTC. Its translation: CASSVDGRVDEQFF.

In DNA, the CDR3 is TGCGCCAGCAGCTTGCGTCAGTTGAAGAACGAGCAGTACTTC. Protein sequence: CASSLRQLKNEQYF. The gene calls are TRBV5-1 and TRBJ2-7; D remains ambiguous. CDR3 length: 14 amino acids. Trimming cost V 1 base and J 5 bases, with 13 bases left between them. The V gene's germline CDR1 is SGHRS and CDR2 YFSETQ.

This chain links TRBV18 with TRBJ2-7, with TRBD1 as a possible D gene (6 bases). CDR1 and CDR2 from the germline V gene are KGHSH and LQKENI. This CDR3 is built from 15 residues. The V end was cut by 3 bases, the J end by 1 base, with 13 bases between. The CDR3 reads CASSPSNRESYEQYF. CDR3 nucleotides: TGTGCCAGCTCACCCTCAAACAGGGAATCCTACGAGCAGTACTTC. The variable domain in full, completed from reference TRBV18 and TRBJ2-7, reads NAGVMQNPRHLVRRRGQEARLRCSPMKGHSHVYWYRQLPEEGLKFMVYLQKENIIDESGMPKERFSAEFPKEGPSILRIQQVVRGDSAAYFCASSPSNRESYEQYFGPGTRLTVT.

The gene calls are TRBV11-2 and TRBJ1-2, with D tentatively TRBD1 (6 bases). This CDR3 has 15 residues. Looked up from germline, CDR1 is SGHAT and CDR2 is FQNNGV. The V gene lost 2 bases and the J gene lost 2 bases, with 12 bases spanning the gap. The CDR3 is CASSLPGQTNYGYTF. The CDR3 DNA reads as TGTGCCAGCAGCTTACCCGGACAGACGAACTATGGCTACACCTTC.

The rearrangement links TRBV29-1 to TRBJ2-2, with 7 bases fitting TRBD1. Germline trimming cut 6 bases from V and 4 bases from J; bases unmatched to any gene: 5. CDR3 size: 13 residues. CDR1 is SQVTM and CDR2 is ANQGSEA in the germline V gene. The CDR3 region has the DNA TGCAGCGTAGACAGGGAATCCACCGGGGAGCTGTTTTTT. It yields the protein CSVDRESTGELFF.

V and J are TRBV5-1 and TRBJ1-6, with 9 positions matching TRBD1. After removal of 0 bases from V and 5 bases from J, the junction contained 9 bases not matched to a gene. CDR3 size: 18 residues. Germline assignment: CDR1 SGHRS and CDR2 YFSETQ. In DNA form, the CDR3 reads TGCGCCAGCAGCTTGGAGATCCCGGGACAGGGACATAATTCACCCCTCCACTTT. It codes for CASSLEIPGQGHNSPLHF.

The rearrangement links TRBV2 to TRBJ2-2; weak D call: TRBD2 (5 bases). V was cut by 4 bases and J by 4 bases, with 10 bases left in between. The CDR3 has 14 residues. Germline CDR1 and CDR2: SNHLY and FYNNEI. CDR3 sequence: CASSGGASTGELFF. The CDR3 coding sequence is TGTGCCAGCAGTGGGGGAGCCTCCACCGGGGAGCTGTTTTTT.

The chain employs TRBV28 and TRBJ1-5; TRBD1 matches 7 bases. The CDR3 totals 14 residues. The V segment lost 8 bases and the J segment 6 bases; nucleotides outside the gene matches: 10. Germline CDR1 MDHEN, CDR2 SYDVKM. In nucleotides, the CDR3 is TGTGCCAGCCTGGCCCGACAGGGCCGTCAGCCCCAGCATTTT. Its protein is CASLARQGRQPQHF. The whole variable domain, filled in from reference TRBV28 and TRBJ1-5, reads DVKVTQSSRYLVKRTGEKVFLECVQDMDHENMFWYRQDPGLGLRLIYFSYDVKMKEKGDIPEGYSVSREKKERFSLILESASTNQTSMYLCASLARQGRQPQHFGDGTRLSIL.

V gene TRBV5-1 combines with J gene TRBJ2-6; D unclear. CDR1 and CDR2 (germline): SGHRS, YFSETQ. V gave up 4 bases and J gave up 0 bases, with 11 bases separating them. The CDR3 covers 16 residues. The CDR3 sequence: CASSLSLLSGANVLTF. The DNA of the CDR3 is TGCGCCAGCAGCCTATCTTTGCTCTCTGGGGCCAACGTCCTGACTTTC. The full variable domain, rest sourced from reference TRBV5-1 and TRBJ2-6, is KAGVTQTPRYLIKTRGQQVTLSCSPISGHRSVSWYQQTPGQGLQFLFEYFSETQRNKGNFPGRFSGRQFSNSRSEMNVSTLELGDSALYLCASSLSLLSGANVLTFGAGSRLTVL.